This TCR beta chain appears in the sequencing data of a study of T cells after yellow fever vaccination (dated by TCRdb to about 2019). For the wider study: The SMART-Seq v4 Ultra Low Input RNA kit was used to prepare libraries from fractions with low cell numbers. Bulk TCR alpha and beta repertoires were sequenced longitudinally to track T-cell clones before and after primary and booster YFV17D yellow fever vaccination. Two healthy male donors, one aged 18 to 30 and one aged 30 to 40 years, made up the cohort. Bulk PBMC replicates and cell subsets were isolated from blood drawn at multiple timepoints before and after both primary and secondary immunization.

Broad study findings and their caveats: After the booster, most of the clones that had expanded following primary vaccination were detected again (approximately 95% of CD4 and around 90% of CD8), which suggests that memory was broadly maintained. Because only a couple of donors were included in the study, the extent to which the findings can be generalized is limited. Compared with the primary T-cell response, the secondary T-cell response was faster but weaker, reaching its peak on day 5 rather than on day 15. A small fraction of clonotypes appeared in both the CD4 and CD8 compartments, likely as a result of convergent recombination. Computational filtering was needed because FACS-sorted repertoires could contain abundant contaminating clonotypes from the bulk population.

The label giving this sample's treatment or condition can be read as: live attenuated yellow fever vaccine strain. At every blood-draw timepoint, two biological replicates of bulk PBMCs were collected. PBMCs were isolated from peripheral blood using a standard Ficoll-Paque protocol. TriZol was used to extract RNA from bulk PBMCs, CD4 and CD8 fractions, and dextramer-positive and dextramer-negative fractions. This clonotype was detected a few times. Which antigen it targets is not known. Within one base of it there is no much larger clone, and no base qualities were kept. TCRdb lists the instrument as Illumina NovaSeq 6000. TCR cDNA was made using 5'RACE template switching, a step that added a universal primer site and unique molecular identifiers. cDNA synthesis was primed from both the TCR alpha and TCR beta constant segments. Library amplification used two PCR steps, and the second PCR step added sample barcodes and sequencing adapters. Sequencing of the libraries was done on either Illumina HiSeq 2500 (2x100 bp) or NovaSeq (2x150 bp). The authors processed their data as follows. Reads were demultiplexed and collapsed into UMI consensus sequences with MIGEC, and V(D)J alignment was performed with MiXCR. Vaccine-responding clonotypes were defined with edgeR using replicate PBMC samples, requiring FDR below 0.01 and a log2 fold change above 5 up to day 15. Each bulk clonotype was labeled CD4 or CD8 based on which sequenced repertoire, CD4 or CD8, contained the clonotype at higher abundance. TCRdb cleaned the public reads at Q25 with fastp, built clones with MiXCR and kept in-frame beta chains. CDR3 protein sequences are deduplicated, and each keeps its most common genes and DNA. These V and J calls are TCRdb output, not the study's own analysis. For this sample there are some 420,000 distinct CDR3 sequences; 18% appear just once. In total, the top ten clones hold around 17% of the sample.

Trimming takes 3 bases from V and 6 bases from J, and the germline ends sit 11 bases apart. The germline V gene (reference sequence) sets CDR1 to MNHEY and CDR2 to SMNVEV. The CDR3 holds 14 amino acids from the cysteine to the phenylalanine. The sequence is cut down to CDR3 DNA, 42 bases in frame from base 1. The receptor was derived from a man aged 18-30 years who received the YFV17D yellow fever vaccine. Specimen: PBMCs, collected before the yellow fever booster vaccination. The chain is assembled from TRBV27 and TRBJ1-4; a weak D assignment points to TRBD1 (5 bases agree). The CDR3 amino acid sequence is: CASSFGRDYEKLFF. Here is the DNA: TGTGCCAGCAGTTTCGGCAGGGACTATGAAAAACTGTTTTTT. Supplemented by the reference TRBV27 and TRBJ1-4 proteins around the CDR3, the complete variable domain is EAQVTQNPRYLITVTGKKLTVTCSQNMNHEYMSWYRQDPGLGLRQIYYSMNVEVTDKGDVPEGYKVSRKEKRNFPLILESPSPNQTSLYFCASSFGRDYEKLFFGSGTQLSVL.